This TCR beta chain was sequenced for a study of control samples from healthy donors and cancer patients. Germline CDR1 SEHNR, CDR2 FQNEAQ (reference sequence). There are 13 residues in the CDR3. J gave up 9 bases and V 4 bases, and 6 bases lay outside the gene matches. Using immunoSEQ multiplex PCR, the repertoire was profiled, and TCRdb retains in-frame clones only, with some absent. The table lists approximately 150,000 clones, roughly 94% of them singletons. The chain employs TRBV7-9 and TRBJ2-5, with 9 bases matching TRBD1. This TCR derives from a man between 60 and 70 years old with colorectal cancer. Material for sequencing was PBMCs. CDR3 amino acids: CASSSWTGEAQYF. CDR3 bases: TGTGCCAGCAGCTCATGGACAGGGGAGGCCCAGTACTTC.